Measured by frequency, the clone carrying this TCR beta chain is medium-sized (0.01 to 0.1%). Antigen unknown. This specimen belongs to a study of T cell clusters in autoimmune cytopenias. Germline-derived CDR1 and CDR2 are PRHDT and FYEKMQ (reference sequence). The CDR3 covers 16 residues. TRB rearrangements were amplified by touch-down multiplex PCR with mixed TRB-A/B primers. Reanalyzing the multiplex PCR reads, TCRdb keeps one entry per CDR3 protein, without DNA. In all, the sample yields around 4,800 distinct CDR3 sequences. Study-level results: A dominant lymphoma-associated repertoire apparently masked the cluster-lack signature in secondary cytopenia versus chronic lymphocytic leukemia. TRB repertoire shifts in secondary cytopenia and chronic lymphocytic leukemia mostly reflected lymphoma, not autoimmunity.

TRB amplification used around 0.25 ug of peripheral blood genomic DNA. This sample was also put to use in a study of T cell repertoires in aging, cancer and after chemotherapy. That work contributes: Age-matched healthy donors had significantly more diverse, less clonal blood TCR repertoires than untreated cancer patients. Thymic emigration or peripheral T cell expansion may be impaired by lymphoid organ infiltration in hematological cancer.

Sequencing was performed on peripheral blood. The chain has TRBV13 and TRBJ2-7; lacking DNA, the TRBD1 call made by TCRdb goes unchecked. The clonotype comes from a human donor with an autoimmune cytopenia or autoimmune hepatitis (not recorded which). The CDR3 here is CASSPSGTPSSYEQYF.